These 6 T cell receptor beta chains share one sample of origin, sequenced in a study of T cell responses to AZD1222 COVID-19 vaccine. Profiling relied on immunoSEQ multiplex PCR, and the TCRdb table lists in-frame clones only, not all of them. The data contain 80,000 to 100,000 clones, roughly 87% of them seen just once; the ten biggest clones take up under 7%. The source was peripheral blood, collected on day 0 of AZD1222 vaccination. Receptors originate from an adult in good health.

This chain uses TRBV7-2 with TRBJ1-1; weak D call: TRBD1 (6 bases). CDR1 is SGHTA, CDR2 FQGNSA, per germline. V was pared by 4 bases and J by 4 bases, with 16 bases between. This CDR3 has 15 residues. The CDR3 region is CASSSQGGMGTEAFF. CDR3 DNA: TGTGCCAGCAGCTCCCAAGGGGGGATGGGCACTGAAGCTTTCTTT.

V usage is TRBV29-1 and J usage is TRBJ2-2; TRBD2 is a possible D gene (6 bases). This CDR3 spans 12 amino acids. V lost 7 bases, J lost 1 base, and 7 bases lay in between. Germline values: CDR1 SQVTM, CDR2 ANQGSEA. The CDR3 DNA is TGCAGCGGGAGGGGGAACACCGGGGAGCTGTTTTTT. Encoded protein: CSGRGNTGELFF.

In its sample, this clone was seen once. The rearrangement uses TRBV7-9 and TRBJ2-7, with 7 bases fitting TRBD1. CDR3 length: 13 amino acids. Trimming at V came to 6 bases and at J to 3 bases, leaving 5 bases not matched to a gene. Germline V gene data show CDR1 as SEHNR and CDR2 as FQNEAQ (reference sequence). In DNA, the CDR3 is TGTGCCAGCAGGGGTGACAGGGACTACGAGCAGTACTTC. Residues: CASRGDRDYEQYF.

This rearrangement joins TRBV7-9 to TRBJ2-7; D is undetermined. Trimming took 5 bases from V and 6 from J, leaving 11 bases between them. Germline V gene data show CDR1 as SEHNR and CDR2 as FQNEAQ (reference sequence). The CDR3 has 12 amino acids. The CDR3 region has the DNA TGTGCCAGCAGCGCATATAGGGCCGAGCAGTACTTC. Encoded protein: CASSAYRAEQYF.

The CDR3 here is CASSLKGEGWTEAFF. The DNA for the CDR3 is TGTGCCAGCAGTTTAAAAGGAGAAGGTTGGACTGAAGCTTTCTTT. J is TRBJ1-1 and V is TRBV27; unclear D gene. Germline V lookup: CDR1 MNHEY, CDR2 SMNVEV (reference sequence). The germline V and J ends were trimmed by 2 bases and 5 bases, with 15 bases remaining between them. The CDR3 is 15 amino acids.

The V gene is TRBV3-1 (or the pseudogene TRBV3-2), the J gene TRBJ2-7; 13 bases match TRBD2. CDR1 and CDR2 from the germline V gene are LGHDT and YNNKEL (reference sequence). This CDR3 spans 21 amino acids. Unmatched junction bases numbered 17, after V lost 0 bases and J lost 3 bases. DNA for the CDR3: TGTGCCAGCAGCCAAGACCCTTCCAGGACTAGCGGGAGCCGACCCGACTACGAGCAGTACTTC. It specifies CASSQDPSRTSGSRPDYEQYF.